This T cell receptor (beta chain) appears in the sequencing data of a study of T cells expressing NK-cell markers. As for the study in general: TCR beta repertoires came from sorted CD3+CD56+NKG2C+, CD3+CD56+NKG2C- and CD3+CD56-NKG2C+ T cells. HCMV seropositivity characterized seven of the eight sequenced donors, and seronegativity one. Notes on the study in general: Several of the donors carried dominant NKG2C+ clonotypes that took up about 1.0-7.0% of their CD8+ T cells. The HCMV specificity of the expanded NKG2C+ T cell clones stayed unresolved.

The germline CDR1 and CDR2 sequences are DFQATT and SNEGSKA (reference sequence). The CDR3 spans 15 residues. TCRdb reprocessed the 5' RACE reads, with one entry per CDR3 protein and no DNA. The table lists over 250,000 distinct CDR3 sequences. Of note for this clonotype: Its target is not known.

This TCR was sampled from a woman between 18 and 75 years old in good health. The sample was blood T cells: a sorted CD56 or NKG2C T cell subset, CD4+ or CD8+ T cells, or bulk PBMC T cells (not recorded which). V gene TRBV20-1 combines with J gene TRBJ2-7; the D call of TRBD2 rests on TCRdb alone, since no DNA is present to check it. CDR3 sequence reads: CSARDPGTITYEQYF.